The 4 T cell receptor beta chains below were found in one sample sequenced in a study of blood T cell repertoires in COVID-19. Produced via immunoSEQ multiplex PCR; TCRdb's table is partial and in-frame only. This table has about 260,000 clones, around nine tenths appearing once. Sample: peripheral blood. Receptor source: a man aged 25 to 45 with active or convalescent COVID-19.

The CDR3 DNA is TGTGCCAGTCCACTTAGCGGGGTCCACACAGATACGCAGTATTTT. Residues: CASPLSGVHTDTQYF. The chain couples TRBV9 to TRBJ2-3, with 8 bases fitting TRBD2. Germline V gene lookup returns CDR1 SGDLS and CDR2 YYNGEE. The CDR3 covers 15 residues. V shed 8 bases, J shed 2 bases, and the junction held 10 bases outside the gene matches. The entire variable domain, with the rest obtained from reference TRBV9 and TRBJ2-3, is as follows: DSGVTQTPKHLITATGQRVTLRCSPRSGDLSVYWYQQSLDQGLQFLIQYYNGEERAKGNILERFSAQQFPDLHSELNLSSLELGDSALYFCASPLSGVHTDTQYFGPGTRLTVL.

The V call is TRBV24-1, the J call TRBJ2-6; 9 bases fit TRBD1. The trim removed 8 bases at V and 0 bases at J, leaving 13 bases unmatched. Germline CDR1 reads KGHDR; CDR2 reads SFDVKD. CDR3 length equals 19 residues. The chain's CDR3 is CATTRLSGQGFSGANVLTF. The CDR3 DNA reads as TGTGCCACCACCAGATTGTCGGGACAGGGCTTCTCTGGGGCCAACGTCCTGACTTTC.

The J gene is TRBJ2-7, the V gene TRBV4-1, with 7 bases matching TRBD1. CDR1 MGHRA and CDR2 YSYEKL come from the germline V gene. J lost 5 bases, V lost 3 bases, and 7 bases had no gene match. This CDR3 region has 14 residues. For the CDR3, the DNA is TGCGCCAGCAGCCAGACAGGGTGGTTTGACGAGCAGTACTTC. Protein product: CASSQTGWFDEQYF.

The rearrangement joins TRBV6-6 to TRBJ2-7; D not certain. CDR3 length: 14 residues. V was cut by 4 bases and J by 6 bases, with 16 bases left in between. In germline, CDR1 is MNHNY, CDR2 SVGAGI (reference sequence). The DNA of the CDR3 is TGTGCCAGCAGTTTCCTTTTGTTTGCGGCCGAGCAGTACTTC. It is translated as CASSFLLFAAEQYF.